This T cell receptor (beta chain) was identified in a study of metastatic and nonmetastatic thyroid tumors. On the study more broadly: It was across blood and tumor or nodule tissue from malignant and benign thyroid patients that repertoires were compared.

Broader study findings: As reported, TCR beta diversity in blood and tumor was significantly higher in malignant thyroid tumors than in benign nodules.

No treatment of any kind had been given to any patient before thyroid surgery. As concerns this clone: Its antigen is undetermined.

TCRdb recomputed clones from the PCR reads via MiXCR. Of some 15,000 clones detected, 25% to 35% appear once; the ten largest clones hold approximately 19%. V lost 0 bases, J lost 5 bases, and 11 bases lay in between. Germline loops: CDR1 SGHDT, CDR2 YYEEEE. The CDR3 covers 14 residues. The chain joins TRBV5-6 to TRBJ1-1; D not certain. The sample was tumor tissue. The clonotype originates from a female donor with papillary thyroid cancer or a benign thyroid nodule (not recorded which). Some clones in this sample may be carry-over from other donors' samples. The CDR3 region is CASSLALILTEAFF. The CDR3 DNA is TGTGCCAGCAGCTTGGCCCTCATCTTGACTGAAGCTTTCTTT.